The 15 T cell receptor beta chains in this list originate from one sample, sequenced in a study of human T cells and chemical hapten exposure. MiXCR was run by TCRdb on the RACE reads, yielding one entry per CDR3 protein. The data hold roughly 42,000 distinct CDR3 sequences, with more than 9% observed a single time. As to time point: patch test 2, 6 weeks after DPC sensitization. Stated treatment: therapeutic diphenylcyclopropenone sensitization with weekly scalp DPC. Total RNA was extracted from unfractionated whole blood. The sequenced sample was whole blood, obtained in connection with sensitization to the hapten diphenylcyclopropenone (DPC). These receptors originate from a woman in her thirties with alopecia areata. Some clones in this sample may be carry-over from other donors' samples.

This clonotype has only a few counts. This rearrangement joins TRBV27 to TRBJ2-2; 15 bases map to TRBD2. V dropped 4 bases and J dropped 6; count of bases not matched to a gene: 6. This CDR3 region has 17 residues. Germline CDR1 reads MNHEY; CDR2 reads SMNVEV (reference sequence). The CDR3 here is CASSSFGLAGGAGELFF. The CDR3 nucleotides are TGTGCCAGCAGTTCCTTCGGACTAGCGGGAGGGGCCGGGGAGCTGTTTTTT.

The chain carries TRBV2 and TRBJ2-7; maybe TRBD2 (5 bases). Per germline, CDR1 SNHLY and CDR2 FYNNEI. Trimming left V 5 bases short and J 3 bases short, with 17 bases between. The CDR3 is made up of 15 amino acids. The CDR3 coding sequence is TGTGCCAGCAGTTGGCGGGCAGGAACCAACTACGAGCAGTACTTC. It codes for CASSWRAGTNYEQYF. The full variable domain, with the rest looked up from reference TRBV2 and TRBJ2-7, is EPEVTQTPSHQVTQMGQEVILRCVPISNHLYFYWYRQILGQKVEFLVSFYNNEISEKSEIFDDQFSVERPDGSNFTLKIRSTKLEDSAMYFCASSWRAGTNYEQYFGPGTRLTVT.

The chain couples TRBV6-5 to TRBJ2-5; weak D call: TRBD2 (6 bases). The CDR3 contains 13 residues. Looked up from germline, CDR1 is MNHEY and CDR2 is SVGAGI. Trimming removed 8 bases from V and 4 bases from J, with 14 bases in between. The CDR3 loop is CASRPAGLETQYF. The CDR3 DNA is TGTGCCAGCCGACCCGCGGGGTTAGAGACCCAGTACTTC.

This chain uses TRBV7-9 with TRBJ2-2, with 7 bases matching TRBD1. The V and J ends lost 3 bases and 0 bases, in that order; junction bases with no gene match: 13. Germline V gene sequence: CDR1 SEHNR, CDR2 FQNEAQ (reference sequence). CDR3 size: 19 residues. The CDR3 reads CASSFRLGDSLANTGELFF. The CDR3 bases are TGTGCCAGCAGCTTTCGTCTCGGGGACAGCCTCGCGAACACCGGGGAGCTGTTTTTT. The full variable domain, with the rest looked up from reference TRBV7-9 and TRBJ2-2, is DTGVSQNPRHKITKRGQNVTFRCDPISEHNRLYWYRQTLGQGPEFLTYFQNEAQLEKSRLLSDRFSAERPKGSFSTLEIQRTEQGDSAMYLCASSFRLGDSLANTGELFFGEGSRLTVL.

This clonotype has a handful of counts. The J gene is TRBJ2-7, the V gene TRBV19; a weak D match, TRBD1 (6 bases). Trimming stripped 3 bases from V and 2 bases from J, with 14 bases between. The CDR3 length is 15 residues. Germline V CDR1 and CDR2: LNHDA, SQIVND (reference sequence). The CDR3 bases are TGTGCCAGTAGTATTCAGCGGACAGCAGCCTACGAGCAGTACTTC. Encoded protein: CASSIQRTAAYEQYF.

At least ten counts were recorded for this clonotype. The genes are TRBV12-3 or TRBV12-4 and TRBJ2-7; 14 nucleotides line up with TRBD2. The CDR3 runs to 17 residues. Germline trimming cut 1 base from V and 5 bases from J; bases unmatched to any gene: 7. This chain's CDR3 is CASSLGLAGGPSHEQYF. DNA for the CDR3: TGTGCCAGCAGTTTAGGACTAGCGGGGGGGCCCAGCCACGAGCAGTACTTC.

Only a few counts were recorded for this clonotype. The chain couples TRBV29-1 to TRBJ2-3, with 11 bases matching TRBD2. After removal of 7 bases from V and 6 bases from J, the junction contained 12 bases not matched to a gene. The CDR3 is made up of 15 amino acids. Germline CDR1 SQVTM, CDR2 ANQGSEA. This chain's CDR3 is CSGSTSGDFGDTQYF. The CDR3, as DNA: TGCAGCGGCTCGACTAGCGGGGACTTTGGGGATACGCAGTATTTT.

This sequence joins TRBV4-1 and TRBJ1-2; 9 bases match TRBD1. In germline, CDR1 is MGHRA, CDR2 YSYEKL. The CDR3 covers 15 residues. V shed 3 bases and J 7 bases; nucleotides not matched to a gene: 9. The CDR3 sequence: CASSQPGQGAFGYTF. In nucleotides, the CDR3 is TGCGCCAGCAGCCAGCCGGGACAGGGCGCTTTTGGCTACACCTTC.

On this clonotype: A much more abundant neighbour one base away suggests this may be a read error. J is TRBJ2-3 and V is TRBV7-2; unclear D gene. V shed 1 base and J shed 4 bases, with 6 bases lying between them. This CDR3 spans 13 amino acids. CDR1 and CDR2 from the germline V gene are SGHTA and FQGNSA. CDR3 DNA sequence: TGTGCCAGCAGCTTAGTTCTGGCAGATACGCAGTATTTT. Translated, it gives CASSLVLADTQYF.

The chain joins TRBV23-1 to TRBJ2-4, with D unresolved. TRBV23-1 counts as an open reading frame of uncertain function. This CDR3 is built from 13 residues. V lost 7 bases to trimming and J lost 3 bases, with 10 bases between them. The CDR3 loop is CASMGMGKNIQYF. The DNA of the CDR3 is TGCGCCAGCATGGGGATGGGCAAAAACATTCAGTACTTC.

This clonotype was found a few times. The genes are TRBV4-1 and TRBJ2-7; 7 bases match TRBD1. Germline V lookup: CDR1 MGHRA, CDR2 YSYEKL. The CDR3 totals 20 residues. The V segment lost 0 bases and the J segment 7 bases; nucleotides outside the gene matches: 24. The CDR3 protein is CASSQDSPLRPDRRVREQYF. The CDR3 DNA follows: TGCGCCAGCAGCCAAGATTCGCCCTTAAGACCGGACAGGCGGGTGCGGGAGCAGTACTTC.

Here the CDR3 reads CASSPTGTSANTGELFF. The CDR3 DNA is TGTGCCAGCAGCCCAACCGGGACTAGCGCGAACACCGGGGAGCTGTTTTTT. The J gene is TRBJ2-2, the V gene TRBV6-5; TRBD2 matches 10 bases. V lost 6 bases and J lost 0; bases outside the gene matches: 7. The CDR3 length is 17 residues. The germline V gene has CDR1 MNHEY and CDR2 SVGAGI.

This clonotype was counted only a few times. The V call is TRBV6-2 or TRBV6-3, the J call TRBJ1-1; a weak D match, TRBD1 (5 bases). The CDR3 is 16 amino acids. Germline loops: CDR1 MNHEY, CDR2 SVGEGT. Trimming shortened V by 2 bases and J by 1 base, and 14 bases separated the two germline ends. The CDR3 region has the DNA TGTGCCAGCAGTTACAGGGACGGACGGGCGAACACTGAAGCTTTCTTT. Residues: CASSYRDGRANTEAFF.

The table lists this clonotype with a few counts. Here the CDR3 DNA reads TGTGCCAGCTCACCGAAGCCAGGACTAGCCAAAAACATTCAGTACTTC. Protein sequence: CASSPKPGLAKNIQYF. The genes are TRBV18 and TRBJ2-4, with D perhaps matching TRBD2 (5 bases). Trimming took 3 bases from V and 0 from J, leaving 12 bases between them. There are 16 residues in the CDR3. Germline CDR1 and CDR2: KGHSH and LQKENI.

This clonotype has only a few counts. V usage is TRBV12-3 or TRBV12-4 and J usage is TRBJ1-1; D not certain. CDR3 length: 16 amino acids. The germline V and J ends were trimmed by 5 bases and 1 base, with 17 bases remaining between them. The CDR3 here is CASSPLFDGPNTEAFF. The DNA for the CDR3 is TGTGCCAGCAGTCCCCTCTTTGACGGCCCGAACACTGAAGCTTTCTTT.